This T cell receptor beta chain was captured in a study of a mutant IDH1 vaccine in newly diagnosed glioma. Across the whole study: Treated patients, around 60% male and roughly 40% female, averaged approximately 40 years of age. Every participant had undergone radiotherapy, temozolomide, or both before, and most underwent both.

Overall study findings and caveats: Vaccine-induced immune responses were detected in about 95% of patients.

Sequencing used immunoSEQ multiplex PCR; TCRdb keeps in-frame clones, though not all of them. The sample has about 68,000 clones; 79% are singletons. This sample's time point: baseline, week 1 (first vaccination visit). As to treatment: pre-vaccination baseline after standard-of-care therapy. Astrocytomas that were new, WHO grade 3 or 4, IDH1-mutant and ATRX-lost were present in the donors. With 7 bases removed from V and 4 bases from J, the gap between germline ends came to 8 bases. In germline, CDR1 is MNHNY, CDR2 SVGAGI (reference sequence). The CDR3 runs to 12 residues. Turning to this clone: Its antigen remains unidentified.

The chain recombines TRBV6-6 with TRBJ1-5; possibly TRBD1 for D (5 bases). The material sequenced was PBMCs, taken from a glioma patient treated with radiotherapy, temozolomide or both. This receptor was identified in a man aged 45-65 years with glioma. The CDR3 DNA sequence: TGTGCCAGCACCAGGGAGAATCAGCCCCAGCATTTT. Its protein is CASTRENQPQHF.